This T cell receptor beta chain was found in a study of T cell changes during pregnancy in multiple sclerosis. Trimming removed 1 base at V and 2 bases at J, with 9 bases between. The CDR3 is 15 amino acids. The germline V gene has CDR1 SGHVS and CDR2 FQNEAQ. Data came from immunoSEQ multiplex PCR; TCRdb stores just in-frame clones and leaves some out. The sample consists of about 120,000 clones, about 93% of them appearing once. The chain uses TRBV7-8 and TRBJ2-1; D remains ambiguous. This TCR derives from a female donor with multiple sclerosis, enrolled in a pregnancy study. Sequenced here: peripheral blood, sampled before pregnancy. The chain's CDR3 is CASSLVLKTYNEQFF. The CDR3, as DNA: TGTGCCAGCAGCTTAGTGTTAAAAACCTACAATGAGCAGTTCTTC.